Below, 13 T cell receptor beta chains from the same sample are listed, as sequenced in a study of blood T cell repertoires in COVID-19. Produced via immunoSEQ multiplex PCR; TCRdb's table is partial and in-frame only. This sample has some 130,000 clones, with roughly 83% found just once. Sequencing used peripheral blood. These receptors were collected from a woman aged 50 to 65 with acute or convalescent COVID-19.

CDR3: CASSLEAQGAGYTF. Written as DNA, the CDR3 is TGCGCCAGCAGCTTGGAGGCACAGGGGGCTGGCTACACCTTC. This chain connects TRBV5-1 to TRBJ1-2, with 9 nucleotides matching TRBD1. Germline values: CDR1 SGHRS, CDR2 YFSETQ. This CDR3 contains 14 residues. V lost 0 bases to trimming and J lost 7 bases; unmatched junction nucleotides: 4.

The genes are TRBV6-5 and TRBJ2-2; TRBD1 aligns across 9 bases. The CDR3 loop spans 14 amino acids. Germline CDR1 reads MNHEY; CDR2 reads SVGAGI. After removal of 4 bases from V and 6 bases from J, the junction contained 3 bases not matched to a gene. The CDR3 DNA reads TGTGCCAGCAGTTCACAGGGGGCGGCCGGGGAGCTGTTTTTT. The encoded protein is CASSSQGAAGELFF.

This clone was found a few times. The CDR3 is CASSFRGNYGYTF. Written as DNA, the CDR3 is TGTGCCAGCAGCTTTAGGGGAAACTATGGCTACACCTTC. The rearrangement joins TRBV5-6 to TRBJ1-2; possible D gene TRBD1, 5 bases. The CDR3 extends over 13 amino acids. From germline, CDR1 is SGHDT and CDR2 YYEEEE. V was clipped by 2 bases and J by 2 bases, with 7 bases between them.

The chain is built from TRBV19 and TRBJ1-2; D is uncertain. The CDR3 totals 12 residues. The germline V and J ends were trimmed by 4 bases and 8 bases, with 11 bases remaining between them. In germline, CDR1 is LNHDA, CDR2 SQIVND (reference sequence). The CDR3 DNA reads TGTGCCAGTAGTACTCGGGGAAACGGCTACACCTTC. It translates to CASSTRGNGYTF.

The V call is TRBV21-1, the J call TRBJ1-1; the DNA was not compared with TRBD1, the D call given in the table. TRBV21-1 represents a pseudogene. The CDR3 contains 16 residues. The CDR3 DNA reads as TGTGCCAGCAGCAAAGAATCAGGGAAGAGTGACACTGAAGCTTTCTTT. It encodes CASSKESGKSDTEAFF.

Only a few counts were recorded for this clone. This rearrangement joins TRBV12-3 or TRBV12-4 to TRBJ1-2; perhaps TRBD1 as D (5 bases). Deletions cut 3 bases from V and 4 bases from J, with 9 bases between. There are 13 residues in the CDR3. The CDR3 DNA follows: TGTGCCAGCAGTTTGGGGGGGTCCTATGGCTACACCTTC. Its translation: CASSLGGSYGYTF.

The rearrangement links TRBV19 to TRBJ2-1; 10 positions agree with TRBD2. Trimming cost V 5 bases and J 4 bases; bases outside gene matches: 8. CDR1 LNHDA and CDR2 SQIVND come from the germline V gene (reference sequence). This CDR3 region has 16 residues. In nucleotides, the CDR3 is TGTGCCAGTAGTGGTTTAGCGGGGGGAGCTTACAATGAGCAGTTCTTC. Protein: CASSGLAGGAYNEQFF.

As concerns this clone: Mismatch with germline at one junction end may stem from a read error. The chain carries TRBV6-4 and TRBJ1-6; 8 bases are a match to TRBD1. Germline CDR1 and CDR2: MRHNA and SNTAGT. The CDR3 totals 15 residues. The CDR3 spells CAGSRTGTYNSPLHF. CDR3 nucleotides: TGTGCCGGCAGCCGGACAGGGACTTATAATTCACCCCTCCACTTT.

The gene calls are TRBV6-4 and TRBJ2-3, with D perhaps TRBD1 (5 bases). There are 13 residues in the CDR3. Germline CDR1 is MRHNA and CDR2 is SNTAGT. V was pared by 3 bases and J by 2 bases, with 6 bases between. This chain's CDR3 is CASSEQATDTQYF. The CDR3 DNA follows: TGTGCCAGCAGTGAACAGGCCACAGATACGCAGTATTTT.

This chain links TRBV30 with TRBJ1-6, with D perhaps matching TRBD1 (5 bases). V lost 2 bases to trimming and J lost 9 bases, with 17 bases between them. CDR1 and CDR2 (germline): GTSNPN, SVGIG (reference sequence). The CDR3 consists of 15 residues. The CDR3 sequence is CAWSPSAGIGSPLHF. CDR3 sequence (DNA): TGTGCCTGGAGTCCGTCGGCAGGGATTGGTTCACCCCTCCACTTT.

The chain has TRBV5-1 and TRBJ2-3; TRBD2 matches at 9 bases. Germline CDR1 and CDR2: SGHRS and YFSETQ. With V trimmed by 2 bases and J by 2 bases, 6 bases remained unmatched. The CDR3 has 16 residues. CDR3 residues: CASSFLLAGTTDTQYF. DNA of the CDR3: TGCGCCAGCAGCTTTCTCCTAGCGGGAACCACAGATACGCAGTATTTT.

This clone was observed a single time. This rearrangement joins TRBV11-2 to TRBJ1-5; no reliable D call. The CDR3 has 13 residues. Per the germline V gene, CDR1 is SGHAT and CDR2 is FQNNGV. V was trimmed by 5 bases and J by 6 bases, leaving 11 bases between them. The chain's CDR3 is CASSTRPGQPQHF. The CDR3 nucleotides are TGTGCCAGCAGCACCCGACCAGGTCAGCCCCAGCATTTT.

This clone was seen once. The chain's CDR3 is CASSALAGGNAGELFF. CDR3 bases: TGTGCCAGCAGCGCCCTAGCGGGGGGGAATGCCGGGGAGCTGTTTTTT. The chain uses TRBV7-2 and TRBJ2-2, with 12 positions matching TRBD2. The germline CDR1 and CDR2 sequences are SGHTA and FQGNSA. The CDR3 runs 16 residues. The ends lost 5 bases at V and 6 bases at J; junction bases unmatched: 7.